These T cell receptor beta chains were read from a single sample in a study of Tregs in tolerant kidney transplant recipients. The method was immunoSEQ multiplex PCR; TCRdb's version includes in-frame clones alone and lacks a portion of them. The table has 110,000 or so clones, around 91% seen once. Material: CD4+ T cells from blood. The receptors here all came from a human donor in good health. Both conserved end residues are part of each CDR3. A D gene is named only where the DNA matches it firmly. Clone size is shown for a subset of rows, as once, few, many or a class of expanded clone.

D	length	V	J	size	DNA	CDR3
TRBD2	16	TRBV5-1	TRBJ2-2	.	TGCGCCAGCAGCTTAAATGAACTAGCGGCGACCGGGGAGCTGTTTTTT	CASSLNELAATGELFF
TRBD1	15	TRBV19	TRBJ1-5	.	TGTGCCAGTATAGAGAGGGACAGGGGCAATCAGCCCCAGCATTTT	CASIERDRGNQPQHF
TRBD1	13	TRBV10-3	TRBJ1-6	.	TGTGCCAACCCGGGACAGGGGTTATCACCCCTCCACTTT	CANPGQGLSPLHF
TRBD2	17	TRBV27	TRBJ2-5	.	TGTGCCAGCAGTCCCCCATCGGTAGCGGGGTTTCGTGAGACCCAGTACTTC	CASSPPSVAGFRETQYF
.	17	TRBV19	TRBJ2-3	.	TGTGCCAGTAGGCCCCGGGCCGGGCGGGCGACCACAGATACGCAGTATTTT	CASRPRAGRATTDTQYF
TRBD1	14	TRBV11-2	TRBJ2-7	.	TGTGCCAGCAGCCTGGACAGGAGCTCCTACGAGCAGTACTTC	CASSLDRSSYEQYF
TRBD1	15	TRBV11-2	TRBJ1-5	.	TGTGCCAGCAGCAGACAGGGTAATAGCAATCAGCCCCAGCATTTT	CASSRQGNSNQPQHF
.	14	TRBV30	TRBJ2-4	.	TGTGCCCTCGACGGGGCCGGAGCCAAAAACATTCAGTACTTC	CALDGAGAKNIQYF
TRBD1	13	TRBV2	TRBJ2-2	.	TGTGCCAGCTCCGGGACAGTGACCGGGGAGCTGTTTTTT	CASSGTVTGELFF
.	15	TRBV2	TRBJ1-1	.	TGTGCCAGCAGCGGGGGGAGGAGGGGCAGGACTGAAGCTTTCTTT	CASSGGRRGRTEAFF
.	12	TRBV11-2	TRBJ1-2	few	TGTGCCAGCAGCCAGGATTACTATGGCTACACCTTC	CASSQDYYGYTF
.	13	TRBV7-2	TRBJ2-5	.	TGTGCCAGCAGCTTAGTGACAGGAGAGACCCAGTACTTC	CASSLVTGETQYF
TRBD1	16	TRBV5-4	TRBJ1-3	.	TGTGCCAGCAGCCCCGGACAGGGCTCGGCGGGAAACACCATATATTTT	CASSPGQGSAGNTIYF
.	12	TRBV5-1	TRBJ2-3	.	TGCGCCAGCAGCTTGGTGGGAGATACGCAGTATTTT	CASSLVGDTQYF
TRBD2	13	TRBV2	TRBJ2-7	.	TGTGCCAGCCAGCGGGAGTCGCCCTACGAGCAGTACTTC	CASQRESPYEQYF
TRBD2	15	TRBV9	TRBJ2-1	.	TGTGCCAGCAGCATGGATAGCGGGAGCTACAATGAGCAGTTCTTC	CASSMDSGSYNEQFF
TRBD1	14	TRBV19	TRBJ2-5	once	TGTGCCAGTAGTATAACAGGGGGCCGGAAGACCCAGTACTTC	CASSITGGRKTQYF
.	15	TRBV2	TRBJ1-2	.	TGTGCCAGCAGTGGTGTAGGCAGGGGCGGGTATGGCTACACCTTC	CASSGVGRGGYGYTF
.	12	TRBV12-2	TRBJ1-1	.	TGTGCAAGTCGCTTAGCGCTTTCTGAAGCTTTCTTT	CASRLALSEAFF
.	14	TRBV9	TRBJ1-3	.	TGTGCCAGCAGCGTATACAACTCTGGAAACACCATATATTTT	CASSVYNSGNTIYF
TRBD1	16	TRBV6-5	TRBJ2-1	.	TGTGCCAGCAGTTACCGCCCGGGACAGGGAACCAATGAGCAGTTCTTC	CASSYRPGQGTNEQFF
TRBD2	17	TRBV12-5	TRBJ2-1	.	TGTGCTAGTGGTTTGACCCTCATCGCGGGAGTTGGGAATGAGCAGTTCTTC	CASGLTLIAGVGNEQFF
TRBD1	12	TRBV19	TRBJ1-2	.	TGTGCCAGTAGCTTCACAGGGGTCGGCTACACCTTC	CASSFTGVGYTF
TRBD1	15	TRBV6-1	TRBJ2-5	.	TGTGCCAGCAGTGTTGACAGGGGGGCCCGGGAGACCCAGTACTTC	CASSVDRGARETQYF
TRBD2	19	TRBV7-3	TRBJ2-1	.	TGTGCCAGCAGCGTAAAGGTCTCTAGCGGGGGTTACCCTTCCAATGAGCAGTTCTTC	CASSVKVSSGGYPSNEQFF
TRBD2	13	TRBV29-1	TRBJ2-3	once	TGCAGCGTCCCCGGGACTAGTAGGGATACGCAGTATTTT	CSVPGTSRDTQYF
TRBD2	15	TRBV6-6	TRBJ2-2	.	TGTGCCAGCAACCCTTCTAGCGGGGGGACCGGGGAGCTGTTTTTT	CASNPSSGGTGELFF
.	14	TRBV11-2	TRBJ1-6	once	TGTGCCAGCAGCTTAGATATTGGCGATTCACCCCTCCACTTT	CASSLDIGDSPLHF
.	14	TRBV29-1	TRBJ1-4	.	TGCAGCGTTAACGACGACAGGCTCAGCGAAAAACTGTTTTTT	CSVNDDRLSEKLFF
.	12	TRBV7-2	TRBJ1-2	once	TGTGCCAGCAGCAATACAGGTTATGGCTACACCTTC	CASSNTGYGYTF
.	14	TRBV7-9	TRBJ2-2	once	TGTGCCAGCAGCTTAGGTTCGCCGGACCGGGAGCTGTTTTTT	CASSLGSPDRELFF
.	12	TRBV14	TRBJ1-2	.	TGTGCCAGCAGCCAACGGGGTTTTCGCTACACCTTC	CASSQRGFRYTF
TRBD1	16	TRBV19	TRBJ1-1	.	TGTGCCAGTAGTAGAGCGTACAGGGGAGGAGACACTGAAGCTTTCTTT	CASSRAYRGGDTEAFF
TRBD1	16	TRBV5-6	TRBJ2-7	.	TGTGCCAGCAGCTCCCGCCTGACAGGGCAGGTCTACGAGCAGTACTTC	CASSSRLTGQVYEQYF
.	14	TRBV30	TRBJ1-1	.	TGTGCCTGGAGCCTGACAAACATGAACACTGAAGCTTTCTTT	CAWSLTNMNTEAFF
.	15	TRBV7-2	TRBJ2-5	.	TGTGCCAGCAGCTTAGTATGGACAGAGTGGGAGACCCAGTACTTC	CASSLVWTEWETQYF
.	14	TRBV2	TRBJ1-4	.	TGTGCCAGCAGTGAACAGGGGCTCGGTGAAAAACTGTTTTTT	CASSEQGLGEKLFF
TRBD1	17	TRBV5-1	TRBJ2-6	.	TGCGCCAGCAGCCCTGGACAGGGTAGATCTGGGGCCAACGTCCTGACTTTC	CASSPGQGRSGANVLTF
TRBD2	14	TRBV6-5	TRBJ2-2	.	TGTGCCAGCGTGGGTAGCGGGAGCGGTCGGGAGCTGTTTTTT	CASVGSGSGRELFF
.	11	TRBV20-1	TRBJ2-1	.	TGCAGTGCCGATCGATACAATGAGCAGTTCTTC	CSADRYNEQFF
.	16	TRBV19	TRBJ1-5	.	TGTGCCAGTAGTATCGGGAGGTCACCGAGCAATCAGCCCCAGCATTTT	CASSIGRSPSNQPQHF
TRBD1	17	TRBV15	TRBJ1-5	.	TGTGCCACCAGCAGGAGGGGGGCACAGGGGACCGAGGTTCCCCAGCATTTT	CATSRRGAQGTEVPQHF
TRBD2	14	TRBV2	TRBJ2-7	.	TGTGCCAGCACCCTCCTGGCGGGAGGGGACGAGCAGTACTTC	CASTLLAGGDEQYF
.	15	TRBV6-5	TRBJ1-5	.	TGTGCCAGCAGTTGGTCCCGGGCCCTAAATCAGCCCCAGCATTTT	CASSWSRALNQPQHF
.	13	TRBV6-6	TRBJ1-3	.	TGTGCCAGCAGTTACGTCAGGGAGGCCACCATATATTTT	CASSYVREATIYF
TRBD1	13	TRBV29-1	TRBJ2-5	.	TGCAGCGTTGTGAAGGGGGCGGGAGAGACCCAGTACTTC	CSVVKGAGETQYF
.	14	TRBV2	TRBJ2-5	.	TGTGCCAGCAGTGAAGGCGGGGGCCCAGGGGCCCAGTACTTC	CASSEGGGPGAQYF
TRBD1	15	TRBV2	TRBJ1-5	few	TGTGCCAGCAGTCAACAGGGGATTGGCAATCAGCCCCAGCATTTT	CASSQQGIGNQPQHF
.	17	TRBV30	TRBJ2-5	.	TGTGCCTGGGGATCCGGGACCGCAAGGCTAACCCAAGAGACCCAGTACTTC	CAWGSGTARLTQETQYF
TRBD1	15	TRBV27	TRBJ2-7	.	TGTGCCAGCAGTCCCTACAGGGGGCTGTCCTACGAGCAGTACTTC	CASSPYRGLSYEQYF
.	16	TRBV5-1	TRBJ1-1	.	TGCGCCAGCAGCTTGGGGGCAGGGGCGTTGAACACTGAAGCTTTCTTT	CASSLGAGALNTEAFF